This TCR beta chain is drawn from a study of cytomegalovirus exposure and HLA in healthy donors. Study-wide background: Among around 170 million T cells, an earlier analysis found 117 million unique TCR beta sequences. Whole-study findings and limits: An ancestry cluster, one associated with Asian ancestry, reportedly showed fewer N-insertions than the approximately 670-donor mean in a later analysis. An analysis that was carried out later associated 15,000 to 20,000 TCR beta sequences with HLA alleles at 0.05 false discovery rate.

Germline CDR1 is MDHEN and CDR2 is SYDVKM. The CDR3 has 16 amino acids. Trimming at V came to 4 bases and at J to 7 bases, leaving 14 bases not matched to a gene. PCR used 60 Vbeta primers and 13 Jbeta primers. Sequencing was performed with immunoSEQ multiplex PCR; in TCRdb, only in-frame clones are kept and a portion is missing. The sample yields roughly 190,000 clones, approximately 12% seen once. This clone was counted only a few times. Its antigen remains unidentified. The rearrangement joins TRBV28 to TRBJ1-2; 8 nucleotides agree with TRBD1. The sequenced material came from PBMCs. The source is a man aged 45-60 years in good health and CMV-seropositive. The CDR3 sequence: CASSSNTGGRLSGYTF. The CDR3 DNA follows: TGTGCCAGCAGTTCGAATACAGGGGGTCGTTTGAGTGGCTACACCTTC.